This T cell receptor (beta chain) was captured by sequencing in a study of vaccination effects on CD4 cells after COVID-19. Assay used: immunoSEQ multiplex PCR; TCRdb lists only in-frame clones, some missing. The data hold some 30,000 clones, with 55% to 75% observed a single time. To note about this clone: What it binds is unknown.

Study observations and caveats: Clones arising from infection and from vaccination showed marked clonal contraction late after vaccination.

With 7 bases clipped from V and 15 bases from J, the junction kept 11 bases outside the gene matches. The CDR3 spans 12 residues. Within the ViraFEST assay, antigen-specific CD4+ T cells underwent expansion with viral peptide pools prior to sequencing. Following 10 days of culture, CD4+ T cells were isolated. A PCR test confirmed that the person had SARS-CoV-2 infection between March and December 2020. The sequence came from a human donor who had a prior SARS-CoV-2 infection. The sample was CD4+ T cells from PBMCs cultured with a peptide pool, taken before COVID-19 vaccination. The chain uses TRBV12-3 or TRBV12-4 and TRBJ2-1; 8 nucleotides align to TRBD1. The CDR3 reads CASTVTAGQAFF. DNA for the CDR3: TGTGCCAGCACAGTGACCGCGGGACAGGCGTTCTTC.